This T cell receptor beta chain was sequenced in a study of Tregs in tolerant kidney transplant recipients. General study points: Antigen-driven expansion was suggested because donor-specific Tregs expanded more than all Tregs in tolerant patients.

Profiled with immunoSEQ multiplex PCR; TCRdb holds only in-frame clones, not every one. The sample lists tens of thousands of clones, approximately 85% seen once, with under 2.5% in the top ten. On this clone: Its specificity is unknown.

The sequencing here drew on Tregs from blood, taken before the transplant. The source is a human donor who received a combined kidney and bone marrow transplant.

The CDR3, as DNA: TGTGCCAGCAGCTTAGTTGGGGGAGGGGGCAAGGCAGATACGCAGTATTTT. This gives the protein CASSLVGGGGKADTQYF. The chain carries TRBV7-2 and TRBJ2-3; the D gene could be TRBD1 or TRBD2 (7 bases each). Germline CDR1 and CDR2: SGHTA and FQGNSA. The CDR3 is 17 residues long. V was shortened by 1 base and J by 4 bases, with 18 bases between the two germline ends.